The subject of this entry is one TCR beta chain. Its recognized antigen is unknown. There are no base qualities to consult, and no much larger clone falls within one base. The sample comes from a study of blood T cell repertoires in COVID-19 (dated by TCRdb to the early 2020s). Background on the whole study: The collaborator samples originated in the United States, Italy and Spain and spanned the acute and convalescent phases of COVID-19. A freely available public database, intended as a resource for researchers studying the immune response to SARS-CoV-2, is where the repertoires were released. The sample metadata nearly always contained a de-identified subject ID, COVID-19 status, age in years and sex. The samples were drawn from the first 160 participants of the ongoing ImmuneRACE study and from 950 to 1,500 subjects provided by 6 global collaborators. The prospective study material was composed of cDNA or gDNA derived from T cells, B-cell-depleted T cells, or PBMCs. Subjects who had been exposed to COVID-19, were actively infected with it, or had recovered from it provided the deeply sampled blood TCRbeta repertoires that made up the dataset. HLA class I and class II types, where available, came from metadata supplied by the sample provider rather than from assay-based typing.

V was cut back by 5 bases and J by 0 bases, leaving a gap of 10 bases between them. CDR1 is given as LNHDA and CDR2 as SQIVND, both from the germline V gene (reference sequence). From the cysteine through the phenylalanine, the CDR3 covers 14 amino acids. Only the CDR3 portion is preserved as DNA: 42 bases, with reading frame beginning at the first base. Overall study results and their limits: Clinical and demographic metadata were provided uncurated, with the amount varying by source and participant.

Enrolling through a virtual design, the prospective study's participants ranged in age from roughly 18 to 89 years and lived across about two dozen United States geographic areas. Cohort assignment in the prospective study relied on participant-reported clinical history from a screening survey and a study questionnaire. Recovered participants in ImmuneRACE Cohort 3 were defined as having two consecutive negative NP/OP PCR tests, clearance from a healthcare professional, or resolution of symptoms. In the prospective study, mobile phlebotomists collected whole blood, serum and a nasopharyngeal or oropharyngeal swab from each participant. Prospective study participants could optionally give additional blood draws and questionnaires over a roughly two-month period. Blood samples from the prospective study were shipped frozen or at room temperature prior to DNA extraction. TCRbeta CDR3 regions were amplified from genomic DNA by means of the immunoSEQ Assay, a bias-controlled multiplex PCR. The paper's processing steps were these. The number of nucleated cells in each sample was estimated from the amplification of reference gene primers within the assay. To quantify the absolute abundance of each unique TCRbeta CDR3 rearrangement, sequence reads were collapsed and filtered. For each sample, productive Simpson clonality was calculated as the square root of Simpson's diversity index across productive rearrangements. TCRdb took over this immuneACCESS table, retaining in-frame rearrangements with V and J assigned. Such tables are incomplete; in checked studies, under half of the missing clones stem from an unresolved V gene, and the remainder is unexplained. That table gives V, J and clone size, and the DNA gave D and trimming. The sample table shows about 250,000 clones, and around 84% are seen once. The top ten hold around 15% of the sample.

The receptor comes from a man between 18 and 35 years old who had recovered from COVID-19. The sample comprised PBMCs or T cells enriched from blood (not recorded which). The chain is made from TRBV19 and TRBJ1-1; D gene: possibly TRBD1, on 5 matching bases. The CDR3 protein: CASSAQGLNTEAFF. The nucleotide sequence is TGTGCCAGTAGTGCGCAGGGTTTGAACACTGAAGCTTTCTTT. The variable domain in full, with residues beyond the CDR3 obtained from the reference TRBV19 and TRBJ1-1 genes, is DGGITQSPKYLFRKEGQNVTLSCEQNLNHDAMYWYRQDPGQGLRLIYYSQIVNDFQKGDIAEGYSVSREKKESFPLTVTSAQKNPTAFYLCASSAQGLNTEAFFGQGTRLTVV.